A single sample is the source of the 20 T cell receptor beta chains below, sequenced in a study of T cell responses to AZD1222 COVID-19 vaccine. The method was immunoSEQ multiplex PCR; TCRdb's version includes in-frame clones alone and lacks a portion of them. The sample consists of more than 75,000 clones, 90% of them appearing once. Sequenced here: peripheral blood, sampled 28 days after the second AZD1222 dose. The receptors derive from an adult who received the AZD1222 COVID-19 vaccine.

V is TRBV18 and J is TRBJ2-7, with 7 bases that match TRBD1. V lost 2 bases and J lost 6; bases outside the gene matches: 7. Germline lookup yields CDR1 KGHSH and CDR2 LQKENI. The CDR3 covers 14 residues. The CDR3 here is CASSPTGTAGEQYF. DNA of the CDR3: TGTGCCAGCTCACCAACCGGGACAGCTGGCGAGCAGTACTTC. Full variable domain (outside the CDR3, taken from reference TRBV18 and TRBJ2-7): NAGVMQNPRHLVRRRGQEARLRCSPMKGHSHVYWYRQLPEEGLKFMVYLQKENIIDESGMPKERFSAEFPKEGPSILRIQQVVRGDSAAYFCASSPTGTAGEQYFGPGTRLTVT.

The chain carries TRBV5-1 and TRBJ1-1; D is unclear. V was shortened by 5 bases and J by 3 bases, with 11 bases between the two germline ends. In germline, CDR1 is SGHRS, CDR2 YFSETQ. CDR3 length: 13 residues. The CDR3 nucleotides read TGCGCCAGCAGTTCGCCGGGAGACACTGAAGCTTTCTTT. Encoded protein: CASSSPGDTEAFF.

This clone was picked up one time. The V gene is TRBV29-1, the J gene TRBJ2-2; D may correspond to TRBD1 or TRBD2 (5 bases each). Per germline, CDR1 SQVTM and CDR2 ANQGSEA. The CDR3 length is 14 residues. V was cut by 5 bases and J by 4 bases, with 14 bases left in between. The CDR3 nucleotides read TGCAGCGTTCGGGGCCGTGAAGCCACCGGGGAGCTGTTTTTT. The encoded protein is CSVRGREATGELFF.

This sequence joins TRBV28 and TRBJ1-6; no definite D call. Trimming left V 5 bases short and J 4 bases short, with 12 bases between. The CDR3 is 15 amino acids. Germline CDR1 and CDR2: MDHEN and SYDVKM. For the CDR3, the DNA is TGTGCCAGCAGTGTTCGGGCCCAATATAATTCACCCCTCCACTTT. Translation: CASSVRAQYNSPLHF. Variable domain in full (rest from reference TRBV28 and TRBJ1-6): DVKVTQSSRYLVKRTGEKVFLECVQDMDHENMFWYRQDPGLGLRLIYFSYDVKMKEKGDIPEGYSVSREKKERFSLILESASTNQTSMYLCASSVRAQYNSPLHFGNGTRLTVT.

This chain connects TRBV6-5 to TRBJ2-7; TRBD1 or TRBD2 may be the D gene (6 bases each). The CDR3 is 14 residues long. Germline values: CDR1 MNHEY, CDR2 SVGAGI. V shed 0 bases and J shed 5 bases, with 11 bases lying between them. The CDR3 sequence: CASSYSEGGNEQYF. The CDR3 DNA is TGTGCCAGCAGTTACTCGGAGGGGGGCAACGAGCAGTACTTC.

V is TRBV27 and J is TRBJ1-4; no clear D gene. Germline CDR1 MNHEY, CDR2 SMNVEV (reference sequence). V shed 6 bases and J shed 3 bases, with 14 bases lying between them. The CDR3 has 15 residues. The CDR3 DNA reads TGTGCCAGCAGCTCTTTGAATCCCTCTAATGAAAAACTGTTTTTT. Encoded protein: CASSSLNPSNEKLFF.

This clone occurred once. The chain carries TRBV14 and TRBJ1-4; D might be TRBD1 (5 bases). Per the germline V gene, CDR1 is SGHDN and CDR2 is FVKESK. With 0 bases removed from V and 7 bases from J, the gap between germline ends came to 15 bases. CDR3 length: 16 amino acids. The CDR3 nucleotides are TGTGCCAGCAGCCAAGATCTGCTCTCTGGGGGTGAAAAACTGTTTTTT. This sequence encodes CASSQDLLSGGEKLFF.

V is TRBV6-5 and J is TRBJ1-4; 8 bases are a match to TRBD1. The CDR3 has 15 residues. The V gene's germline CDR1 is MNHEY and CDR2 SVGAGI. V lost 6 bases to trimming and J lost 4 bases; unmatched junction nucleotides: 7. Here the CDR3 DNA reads TGTGCCAGCAGAGAGGACAGGGCCCTTAATGAAAAACTGTTTTTT. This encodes CASREDRALNEKLFF.

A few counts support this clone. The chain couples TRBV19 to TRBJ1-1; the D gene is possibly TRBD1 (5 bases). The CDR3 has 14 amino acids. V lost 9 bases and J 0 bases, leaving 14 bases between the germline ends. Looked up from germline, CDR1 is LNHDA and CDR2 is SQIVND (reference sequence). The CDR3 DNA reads TGTGCCAGGGACCTTGGGACGGTGAACACTGAAGCTTTCTTT. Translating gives CARDLGTVNTEAFF.

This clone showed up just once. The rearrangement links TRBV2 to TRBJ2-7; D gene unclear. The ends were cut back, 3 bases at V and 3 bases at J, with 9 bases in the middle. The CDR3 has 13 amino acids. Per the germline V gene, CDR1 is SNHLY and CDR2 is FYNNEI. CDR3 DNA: TGTGCCAGCAGTGACGCGGCTAACTACGAGCAGTACTTC. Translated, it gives CASSDAANYEQYF.

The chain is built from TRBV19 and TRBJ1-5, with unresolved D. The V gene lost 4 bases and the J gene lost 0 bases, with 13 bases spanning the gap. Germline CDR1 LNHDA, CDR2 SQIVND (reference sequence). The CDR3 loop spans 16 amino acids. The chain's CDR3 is CASSTQGRTSNQPQHF. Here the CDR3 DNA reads TGTGCCAGTAGTACCCAAGGACGGACTAGCAATCAGCCCCAGCATTTT.

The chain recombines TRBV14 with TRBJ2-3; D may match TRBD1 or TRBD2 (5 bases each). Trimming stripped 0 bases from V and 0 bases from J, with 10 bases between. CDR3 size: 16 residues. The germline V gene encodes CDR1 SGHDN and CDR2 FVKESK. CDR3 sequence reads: CASSQDLWGSTDTQYF. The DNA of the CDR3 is TGTGCCAGCAGCCAAGATTTATGGGGGAGCACAGATACGCAGTATTTT.

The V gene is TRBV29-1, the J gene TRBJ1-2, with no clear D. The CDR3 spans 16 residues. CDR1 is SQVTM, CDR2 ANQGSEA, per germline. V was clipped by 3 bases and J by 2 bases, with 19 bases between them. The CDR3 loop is CSVEDPVVSLNYGYTF. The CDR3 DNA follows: TGCAGCGTTGAGGATCCGGTCGTAAGCTTGAACTATGGCTACACCTTC.

CDR3 nucleotide sequence: TGTGCCAGTAGTTCGACAGGAGCTGGAAACACCATATATTTT. This sequence encodes CASSSTGAGNTIYF. This sequence joins TRBV19 and TRBJ1-3; a possible D gene is TRBD1 (6 bases). This CDR3 has 14 residues. The V end lost 5 bases, the J end lost 2 bases, and 10 bases lay between the germline ends. Germline loops: CDR1 LNHDA, CDR2 SQIVND (reference sequence).

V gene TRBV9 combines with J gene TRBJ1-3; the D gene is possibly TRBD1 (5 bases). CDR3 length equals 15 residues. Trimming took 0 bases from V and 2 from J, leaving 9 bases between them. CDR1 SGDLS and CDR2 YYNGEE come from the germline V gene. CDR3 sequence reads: CASSVEGRAGNTIYF. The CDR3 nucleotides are TGTGCCAGCAGCGTAGAGGGCAGGGCTGGAAACACCATATATTTT. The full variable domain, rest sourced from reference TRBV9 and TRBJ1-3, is DSGVTQTPKHLITATGQRVTLRCSPRSGDLSVYWYQQSLDQGLQFLIQYYNGEERAKGNILERFSAQQFPDLHSELNLSSLELGDSALYFCASSVEGRAGNTIYFGEGSWLTVV.

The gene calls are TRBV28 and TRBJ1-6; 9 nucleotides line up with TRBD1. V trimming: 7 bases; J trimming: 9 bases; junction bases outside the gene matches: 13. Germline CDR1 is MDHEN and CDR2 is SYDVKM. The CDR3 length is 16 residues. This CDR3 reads CASKSIAGTGTSPLHF. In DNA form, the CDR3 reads TGTGCCAGCAAATCAATCGCCGGGACAGGGACTTCACCCCTCCACTTT.

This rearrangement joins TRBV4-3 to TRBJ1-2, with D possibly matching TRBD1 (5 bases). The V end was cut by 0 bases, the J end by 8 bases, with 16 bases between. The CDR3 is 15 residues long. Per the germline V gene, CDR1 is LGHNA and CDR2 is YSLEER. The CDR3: CASSQDSPGPEGYTF. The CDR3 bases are TGCGCCAGCAGCCAAGATTCCCCAGGGCCGGAAGGCTACACCTTC.

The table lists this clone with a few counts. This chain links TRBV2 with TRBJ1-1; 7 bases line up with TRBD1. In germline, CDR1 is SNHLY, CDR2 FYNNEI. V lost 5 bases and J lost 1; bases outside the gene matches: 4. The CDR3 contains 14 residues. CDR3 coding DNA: TGTGCCAGCAGTACCCGACAGGGGAACACTGAAGCTTTCTTT. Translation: CASSTRQGNTEAFF.

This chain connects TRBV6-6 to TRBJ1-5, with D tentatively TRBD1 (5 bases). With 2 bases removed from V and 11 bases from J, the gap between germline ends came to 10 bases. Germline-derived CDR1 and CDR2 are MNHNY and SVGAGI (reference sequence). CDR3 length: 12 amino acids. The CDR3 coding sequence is TGTGCCAGCAGTTACACACAGGAGGCCCAGCATTTT. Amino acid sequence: CASSYTQEAQHF.

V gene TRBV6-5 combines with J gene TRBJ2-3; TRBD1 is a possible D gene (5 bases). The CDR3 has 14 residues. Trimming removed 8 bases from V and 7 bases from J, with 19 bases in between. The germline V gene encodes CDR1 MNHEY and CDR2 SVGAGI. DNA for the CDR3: TGTGCCAGCCTTCAGACAGACAGACCCCATACGCAGTATTTT. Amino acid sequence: CASLQTDRPHTQYF.